Presented here are 30 T cell receptor beta chains from one specimen sequenced in a study of graft-versus-host responses after intestinal transplantation. Some clones are missing from TCRdb's copy, which holds only in-frame ones; the method was immunoSEQ multiplex PCR. Of 15,000 to 20,000 clones in the sample, around 83% were seen once. Tissue processing of the graft released intraepithelial and lamina propria lymphocytes from it. The sample consisted of ileum tissue, taken about 86 weeks after intestinal transplantation. Receptors originate from a human patient who received an intestinal transplant, so some T cells may come from the graft donor.

The rearrangement joins TRBV2 to TRBJ1-2; the D is unclear. Per germline, CDR1 SNHLY and CDR2 FYNNEI. Trimming took 3 bases from V and 3 from J, leaving 8 bases between them. The CDR3 totals 13 residues. CDR3 protein: CASSDSLYYGYTF. The CDR3 bases are TGTGCCAGCAGTGATTCCCTATACTATGGCTACACCTTC.

This clone was seen only once. The J gene is TRBJ2-7, the V gene TRBV28; D gene uncertain. This CDR3 is 13 amino acids long. The germline V and J ends were trimmed by 3 bases and 1 base, with 7 bases remaining between them. The germline V gene has CDR1 MDHEN and CDR2 SYDVKM. In DNA, the CDR3 is TGTGCCAGCAGTTTCAGTCAGTCCTACGAGCAGTACTTC. Protein: CASSFSQSYEQYF. The variable domain in full, completed from reference TRBV28 and TRBJ2-7, reads DVKVTQSSRYLVKRTGEKVFLECVQDMDHENMFWYRQDPGLGLRLIYFSYDVKMKEKGDIPEGYSVSREKKERFSLILESASTNQTSMYLCASSFSQSYEQYFGPGTRLTVT.

This chain uses TRBV18 with TRBJ2-3, with 15 positions matching TRBD2. Germline loops: CDR1 KGHSH, CDR2 LQKENI. Unmatched junction bases numbered 4, after V lost 6 bases and J lost 0 bases. This CDR3 has 17 residues. The chain's CDR3 is CASSPGLAGGSTDTQYF. CDR3 coding DNA: TGTGCCAGCTCCCCGGGACTAGCGGGGGGAAGCACAGATACGCAGTATTTT. The variable domain in full, completed from reference TRBV18 and TRBJ2-3, reads NAGVMQNPRHLVRRRGQEARLRCSPMKGHSHVYWYRQLPEEGLKFMVYLQKENIIDESGMPKERFSAEFPKEGPSILRIQQVVRGDSAAYFCASSPGLAGGSTDTQYFGPGTRLTVL.

The chain employs TRBV5-1 and TRBJ2-1; 8 positions match TRBD2. Germline CDR1 is SGHRS and CDR2 is YFSETQ. The CDR3 consists of 15 residues. The V and J ends lost 7 bases and 0 bases, in that order; junction bases with no gene match: 6. CDR3 DNA sequence: TGCGCCAGCTCGATACTAGCGGACTCCTACAATGAGCAGTTCTTC. This sequence encodes CASSILADSYNEQFF. The full variable domain, completed using reference TRBV5-1 and TRBJ2-1, is KAGVTQTPRYLIKTRGQQVTLSCSPISGHRSVSWYQQTPGQGLQFLFEYFSETQRNKGNFPGRFSGRQFSNSRSEMNVSTLELGDSALYLCASSILADSYNEQFFGPGTRLTVL.

CDR3: CATSRGRLNTGELFF. In nucleotides, the CDR3 is TGTGCCACCAGCAGGGGACGGTTGAACACCGGGGAGCTGTTTTTT. The chain has TRBV15 and TRBJ2-2, with D tentatively TRBD1 or TRBD2 (5 bases each). The CDR3 extends over 15 amino acids. Trimming took off 3 bases at V and 1 base at J, with 9 bases between the two ends. Germline lookup yields CDR1 LNHNV and CDR2 YYDKDF (reference sequence). The full variable domain, its missing parts supplied by reference TRBV15 and TRBJ2-2, is DAMVIQNPRYQVTQFGKPVTLSCSQTLNHNVMYWYQQKSSQAPKLLFHYYDKDFNNEADTPDNFQSRRPNTSFCFLDIRSPGLGDTAMYLCATSRGRLNTGELFFGEGSRLTVL.

This clone appeared once. The chain carries TRBV7-7 and TRBJ1-3; D remains ambiguous. CDR1 and CDR2 from the germline V gene are SSHAT and FNYEAQ (reference sequence). CDR3 size: 14 residues. V was trimmed by 5 bases and J by 4 bases, leaving 12 bases between them. DNA of the CDR3: TGTGCCAGCAGCCGGGAGGTTGGGGGAAACACCATATATTTT. This gives the protein CASSREVGGNTIYF.

This sequence joins TRBV5-4 and TRBJ2-7, with D possibly being TRBD1 or TRBD2 (5 bases each). CDR3 size: 13 residues. V lost 4 bases and J lost 0, with 8 bases in between. The germline V gene encodes CDR1 SGHNT and CDR2 YYREEE (reference sequence). The CDR3 coding sequence is TGTGCCAGCAGCGGGGGAAGCTCCTACGAGCAGTACTTC. It encodes CASSGGSSYEQYF.

The DNA for the CDR3 is TGCAGCGTTTTGGGGGGGGAGGAGACCCAGTACTTC. Protein: CSVLGGEETQYF. The chain uses TRBV29-1 and TRBJ2-5; 7 bases line up with TRBD2. The ends lost 5 bases at V and 5 bases at J; junction bases unmatched: 5. Looked up from germline, CDR1 is SQVTM and CDR2 is ANQGSEA. The CDR3 has 12 residues. The full variable domain, completed using reference TRBV29-1 and TRBJ2-5, is SAVISQKPSRDICQRGTSLTIQCQVDSQVTMMFWYRQQPGQSLTLIATANQGSEATYESGFVIDKFPISRPNLTFSTLTVSNMSPEDSSIYLCSVLGGEETQYFGPGTRLLVL.

This clone was detected only a few times. The rearrangement uses TRBV11-3 and TRBJ2-5, with TRBD1 matching over 8 bases. Germline trimming cut 5 bases from V and 5 bases from J; bases unmatched to any gene: 4. This CDR3 spans 13 amino acids. The germline CDR1 and CDR2 sequences are SGHNT and YENEEA. CDR3 coding DNA: TGTGCCAGCAGCCCAACAGGGGGGGAGACCCAGTACTTC. It is translated as CASSPTGGETQYF.

In this sample, this clone turned up once. The rearrangement uses TRBV18 and TRBJ1-5; tentatively, D is TRBD1 (6 bases). This CDR3 has 17 amino acids. CDR1 and CDR2 from the germline V gene are KGHSH and LQKENI. The ends were cut back, 5 bases at V and 7 bases at J, with 24 bases in the middle. CDR3: CASSSRTGGPQGQPQHF. The DNA of the CDR3 is TGTGCCAGCTCATCTAGAACAGGAGGACCCCAGGGGCAGCCCCAGCATTTT.

The chain uses TRBV5-1 and TRBJ2-7, with TRBD1 identical over 10 bases. Looked up from germline, CDR1 is SGHRS and CDR2 is YFSETQ. V lost 3 bases to trimming and J lost 5 bases; unmatched junction nucleotides: 8. CDR3 length equals 15 residues. For the CDR3, the DNA is TGCGCCAGCAGCTCCGACCCGACAGGGGGCGACGAGCAGTACTTC. It yields the protein CASSSDPTGGDEQYF.

Of note for this clone: The conserved phenylalanine or tryptophan is not found at the CDR3 terminus, so this likely reflects a read error. The V gene is TRBV15, the J gene TRBJ1-2; TRBD1 agrees at 10 bases. Looked up from germline, CDR1 is LNHNV and CDR2 is YYDKDF (reference sequence). The length of the CDR3 is 15 residues. Losses at the gene ends were 5 bases for V and 7 bases for J; bases not matched to a gene: 10. The DNA for the CDR3 is TGTGCCACCAGCGGTGACAGGGGGCAGCTCTCTGGCTACACCTCC. Translated, it gives CATSGDRGQLSGYTS.

The V gene is TRBV7-8, the J gene TRBJ2-7; 7 bases are shared with TRBD2. Germline values: CDR1 SGHVS, CDR2 FQNEAQ. Trimming at V came to 7 bases and at J to 6 bases, leaving 12 bases not matched to a gene. The length of the CDR3 is 14 residues. The CDR3 DNA reads as TGTGCCAGCAAACGAGGGCGGGAGTTCGGCGAGCAGTACTTC. Amino acid sequence: CASKRGREFGEQYF.

The chain joins TRBV12-5 to TRBJ2-5, with D perhaps given as TRBD1 or TRBD2 (6 bases each). CDR1 and CDR2 (germline): LGHNT, FRNRAP. CDR3 length equals 12 residues. V dropped 6 bases and J dropped 5 bases, with 10 bases sitting between them. The CDR3 protein is CASGLGGETQYF. In nucleotides, the CDR3 is TGTGCTAGTGGCCTAGGGGGGGAGACCCAGTACTTC.

This clone has more than one count but fewer than ten. The chain carries TRBV6-1 and TRBJ2-2; D perhaps matches TRBD2 (5 bases). Germline-derived CDR1 and CDR2 are MNHNS and SASEGT. V lost 7 bases to trimming and J lost 0 bases, with 12 bases between them. The CDR3 covers 15 residues. CDR3 loop: CASTTRGANTGELFF. CDR3 in DNA: TGTGCCAGCACAACCCGGGGAGCGAACACCGGGGAGCTGTTTTTT.

This chain joins TRBV4-1 and TRBJ2-5; D unclear. The CDR3 loop spans 14 amino acids. Germline CDR1 is MGHRA and CDR2 is YSYEKL. With 4 bases removed from V and 2 bases from J, the gap between germline ends came to 11 bases. The chain's CDR3 is CASSLDTIQETQYF. The CDR3 region has the DNA TGCGCCAGCAGCCTTGACACGATACAAGAGACCCAGTACTTC.

The rearrangement links TRBV5-1 to TRBJ2-3, with unresolved D. Trimming removed 2 bases at V and 2 bases at J, with 9 bases between. Germline CDR1 is SGHRS and CDR2 is YFSETQ. The CDR3 sequence is 14 residues long. In nucleotides, the CDR3 is TGCGCCAGCAGCTTTGGGCGGTACACAGATACGCAGTATTTT. This encodes CASSFGRYTDTQYF. Looking up the rest from reference TRBV5-1 and TRBJ2-3 gives the full variable domain: KAGVTQTPRYLIKTRGQQVTLSCSPISGHRSVSWYQQTPGQGLQFLFEYFSETQRNKGNFPGRFSGRQFSNSRSEMNVSTLELGDSALYLCASSFGRYTDTQYFGPGTRLTVL.

V gene TRBV11-3 combines with J gene TRBJ2-1; D gene unclear. Trimming removed 7 bases at V and 6 bases at J, with 10 bases between. The CDR3 covers 12 residues. The germline V gene has CDR1 SGHNT and CDR2 YENEEA. CDR3: CASKKDGNEQFF. The CDR3 DNA follows: TGTGCCAGCAAAAAGGACGGCAATGAGCAGTTCTTC.

The chain employs TRBV2 and TRBJ2-5, with a tentative D call TRBD2 (5 bases). The germline CDR1 and CDR2 sequences are SNHLY and FYNNEI. The CDR3 is made up of 15 amino acids. Trimming removed 1 base at V and 7 bases at J, with 16 bases between. The CDR3 nucleotides are TGTGCCAGCAGTGAAGACCCCGGGAAGGCCGGGACCCAGTACTTC. Translating gives CASSEDPGKAGTQYF.

The chain combines TRBV10-1 with TRBJ2-3; D not certain. Deletions cut 5 bases from V and 1 base from J, with 7 bases between. Per germline, CDR1 WNHNN and CDR2 SYGVQD (reference sequence). The CDR3 is 13 amino acids. The CDR3 is CASSLQGTDTQYF. CDR3 nucleotide sequence: TGCGCCAGCAGTCTCCAGGGCACAGATACGCAGTATTTT.

V and J are TRBV9 and TRBJ2-1, with 12 bases matching TRBD2. The CDR3 contains 15 residues. CDR1 SGDLS and CDR2 YYNGEE come from the germline V gene. Trimming removed 1 base from V and 9 bases from J; junction bases left unmatched: 5. This CDR3 is CASSVLAGGYGEQFF. For the CDR3, the DNA is TGTGCCAGCAGCGTACTAGCGGGGGGGTACGGTGAGCAGTTCTTC.

This sequence joins TRBV15 and TRBJ2-2; D may be TRBD1 or TRBD2 (6 bases each). This CDR3 contains 16 residues. Germline loops: CDR1 LNHNV, CDR2 YYDKDF (reference sequence). V dropped 2 bases and J dropped 5 bases, with 15 bases sitting between them. CDR3 residues: CATSRFGQGRTGELFF. In DNA form, the CDR3 reads TGTGCCACCAGCAGATTTGGTCAGGGGAGGACCGGGGAGCTGTTTTTT.

The chain links TRBV5-1 to TRBJ2-5, with D maybe TRBD2 (6 bases). The CDR3 totals 14 residues. The germline CDR1 and CDR2 sequences are SGHRS and YFSETQ. V was clipped by 5 bases and J by 2 bases, with 13 bases between them. Here the CDR3 reads CASSPGGPQETQYF. The CDR3 bases are TGCGCCAGCAGTCCCGGGGGACCACAAGAGACCCAGTACTTC.

J is TRBJ1-1 and V is TRBV2; unclear D gene. V lost 10 bases, J lost 4 bases, and 16 bases lay in between. Germline assignment: CDR1 SNHLY and CDR2 FYNNEI. The CDR3 is 13 residues long. The CDR3 sequence is CATQRETRTEAFF. For the CDR3, the DNA is TGTGCCACTCAGCGCGAAACTCGCACTGAAGCTTTCTTT.

This clone was detected a few times. The gene calls are TRBV5-1 and TRBJ1-3, with a weak D call TRBD1 (5 bases). Germline V lookup: CDR1 SGHRS, CDR2 YFSETQ. The ends were cut back, 0 bases at V and 2 bases at J, with 12 bases in the middle. The CDR3 length is 16 residues. The CDR3 loop reads CASSLEGRSTGNTIYF. The CDR3 DNA sequence: TGCGCCAGCAGCTTGGAGGGGCGGTCTACTGGAAACACCATATATTTT.

The chain carries TRBV6-5 and TRBJ2-3; 10 bases align to TRBD2. V shed 8 bases and J 3 bases; nucleotides not matched to a gene: 5. CDR3 length: 14 residues. Germline V gives CDR1 MNHEY, CDR2 SVGAGI. The CDR3 DNA reads as TGTGCCAGCCAAAGCGGGGGGGCAACAGATACGCAGTATTTT. Its translation is CASQSGGATDTQYF.

The CDR3 region has the DNA TGTGCCAGCACCACGGCTCGAACGGTCGGGTACGAGCAGTACTTC. Translating it yields CASTTARTVGYEQYF. V usage is TRBV7-9 and J usage is TRBJ2-5, with D unclear. The J call could be wrong; TRBJ2-7 is a better fit for the DNA end. The germline V gene encodes CDR1 SEHNR and CDR2 FQNEAQ (reference sequence). The CDR3 is made up of 15 amino acids.

CDR3 in amino acids: CASQPQGRAYNEQFF. As DNA, the CDR3 is TGTGCCAGCCAACCCCAGGGAAGGGCTTACAATGAGCAGTTCTTC. This rearrangement joins TRBV5-6 to TRBJ2-1; possible D gene TRBD1, 5 bases. V gave up 7 bases and J gave up 4 bases, with 18 bases separating them. This CDR3 has 15 residues. Germline V gene lookup returns CDR1 SGHDT and CDR2 YYEEEE.

The V and J genes are TRBV10-3 and TRBJ1-2; TRBD1 aligns across 9 bases. Germline V lookup: CDR1 ENHRY, CDR2 SYGVKD. The junction had 14 bases not matched to a gene; V was cut back by 8 bases and J by 4 bases. The length of the CDR3 is 16 residues. Here the CDR3 reads CAIAVTGGASLYGYTF. In nucleotides, the CDR3 is TGTGCCATCGCGGTTACAGGGGGCGCGTCCCTCTATGGCTACACCTTC.

This rearrangement joins TRBV18 to TRBJ2-1, with 8 positions matching TRBD1. V lost 3 bases, J lost 9 bases, and 7 bases stayed unmatched. Per the germline V gene, CDR1 is KGHSH and CDR2 is LQKENI. This CDR3 contains 14 residues. CDR3 nucleotide sequence: TGTGCCAGCTCACCGATTCAGGGGGCGGGTGAGCAGTTCTTC. It translates to CASSPIQGAGEQFF. The whole variable domain, remainder taken from reference TRBV18 and TRBJ2-1, is NAGVMQNPRHLVRRRGQEARLRCSPMKGHSHVYWYRQLPEEGLKFMVYLQKENIIDESGMPKERFSAEFPKEGPSILRIQQVVRGDSAAYFCASSPIQGAGEQFFGPGTRLTVL.